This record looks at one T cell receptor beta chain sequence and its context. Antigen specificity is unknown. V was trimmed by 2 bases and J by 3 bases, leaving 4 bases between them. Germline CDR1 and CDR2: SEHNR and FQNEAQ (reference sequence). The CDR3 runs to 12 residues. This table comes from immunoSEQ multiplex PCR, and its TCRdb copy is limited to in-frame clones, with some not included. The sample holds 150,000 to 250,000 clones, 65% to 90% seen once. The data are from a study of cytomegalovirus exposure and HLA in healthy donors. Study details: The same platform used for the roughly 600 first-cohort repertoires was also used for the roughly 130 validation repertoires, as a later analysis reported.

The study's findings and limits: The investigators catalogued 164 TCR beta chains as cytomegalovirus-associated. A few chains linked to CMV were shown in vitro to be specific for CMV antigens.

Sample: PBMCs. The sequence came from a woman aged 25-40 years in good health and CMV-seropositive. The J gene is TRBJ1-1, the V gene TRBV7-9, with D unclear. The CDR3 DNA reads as TGTGCCAGCAGCTTACGGGACACTGAAGCTTTCTTT. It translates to CASSLRDTEAFF.